This T cell receptor beta chain was profiled in a study of blood T cell repertoires in COVID-19 (dated by TCRdb to 2019 to 2021). Notes on the research overall: The collaborator samples originated in the United States, Italy and Spain and spanned the acute and convalescent phases of COVID-19. The material from the prospective study consisted of cDNA or gDNA derived from T cells, B-cell-depleted T cells, or PBMCs. The dataset comprised deeply sampled blood TCRbeta repertoires from subjects exposed to, actively infected with, or recovered from COVID-19. The repertoires were released in a freely available public database intended as a resource for research on the immune response to SARS-CoV-2. The samples were drawn from two sources: the first 160 participants of the ongoing ImmuneRACE study, and over 1,000 subjects contributed by 6 global collaborators. A de-identified subject ID, COVID-19 status, age in years and sex were almost always included in the sample metadata. Where HLA class I and class II types were available, the types were taken from metadata supplied by the sample provider, not from assay-based typing.

The collaborating institutions used their own protocols to collect whole blood in K2EDTA tubes. For TCRbeta analysis, collaborator samples were shipped as frozen whole blood, as isolated PBMCs, or as DNA extracted from either sample type. Concerning this clone: The antigen it binds to is not known. Base qualities were left out, and no much larger clone turns up one base away.

Overall results and qualifications from the work: The amount of clinical and demographic metadata varied by source and participant and was provided uncurated.

TCRbeta CDR3 regions were amplified from genomic DNA by means of the immunoSEQ Assay, a bias-controlled multiplex PCR. The authors' pipeline ran thus. The number of nucleated cells in each sample was estimated from the amplification of reference gene primers within the assay. To quantify the absolute abundance of each unique TCRbeta CDR3 rearrangement, sequence reads were collapsed and filtered. For each sample, productive Simpson clonality was calculated as the square root of Simpson's diversity index across productive rearrangements. TCRdb retrieved this table from immuneACCESS and kept in-frame rearrangements only. Not all clones are present; in checked studies, unresolved V genes account for under half, and no reason is known for the remainder. V, J and clone size derive from that table, while D and trimming were established from the DNA sequence. The sample table lists some 150,000 clones, approximately 88% of them with a count of one. The ten largest clones take up roughly 4.4% of the sample.

The germline V end is reduced by 6 bases and the J end by 3 bases; junction bases left unmatched: 7. CDR1 and CDR2 (MDHEN, SYDVKM) derive from the germline V gene. The CDR3 holds 14 amino acids from the cysteine to the phenylalanine. Only CDR3 DNA is held: 42 bases, read in frame from base 1. The clonotype was recovered from a human donor in a cohort sampled during active COVID-19. The specimen sequenced was peripheral blood. The chain joins TRBV28 to TRBJ2-7, and 8 bases in between align with TRBD2. The sequence in DNA is TGTGCCAGCAGCAAAGGCGGGGGGCTCTACGAGCAGTACTTC. Translated, it reads CASSKGGGLYEQYF.